One sample yielded the 32 T cell receptor beta chains listed below, sequenced in a study of cytomegalovirus exposure and HLA in healthy donors. Only in-frame clones appear in the TCRdb table, and some are missing; sequencing was by immunoSEQ multiplex PCR. This sample has 80,000 to 95,000 clones, with about 96% found just once. Sequencing was done on a sample of PBMCs. These TCRs come from a woman aged 18 to 35 in good health and CMV-seronegative.

The chain uses TRBV7-9 and TRBJ1-4; no reliable D call. The V end lost 8 bases, the J end lost 8 bases, and 15 bases lay between the germline ends. The CDR3 consists of 13 residues. CDR1 and CDR2 (germline): SEHNR, FQNEAQ (reference sequence). Here the CDR3 reads CASSPTVVEKLFF. Here the CDR3 DNA reads TGTGCCAGCTCGCCTACGGTTGTGGAAAAACTGTTTTTT.

This chain uses TRBV19 with TRBJ1-4, with D unresolved. Germline V gene sequence: CDR1 LNHDA, CDR2 SQIVND (reference sequence). The V end was cut by 0 bases, the J end by 8 bases, with 7 bases between. The CDR3 is 13 amino acids. The CDR3 DNA reads as TGTGCCAGTAGTATAGATCTAGGCGAAAAACTGTTTTTT. Translated: CASSIDLGEKLFF.

The V gene is TRBV7-2, the J gene TRBJ2-1; 8 bases align to TRBD2. V dropped 5 bases and J dropped 2; count of bases not matched to a gene: 17. Germline assignment: CDR1 SGHTA and CDR2 FQGNSA. The CDR3 length is 19 residues. The CDR3 reads CASSLAGGRADRPYNEQFF. The CDR3 DNA follows: TGTGCCAGCAGCCTCGCGGGAGGCAGGGCGGATCGGCCCTACAATGAGCAGTTCTTC.

CDR3 coding DNA: TGTGCCAGCAGCCGAGGACAGCCCAATCAGCCCCAGCATTTT. It yields the protein CASSRGQPNQPQHF. The chain employs TRBV13 and TRBJ1-5, with D possibly being TRBD1 (6 bases). The germline CDR1 and CDR2 sequences are PRHDT and FYEKMQ (reference sequence). V was shortened by 5 bases and J by 3 bases, with 11 bases between the two germline ends. The CDR3 is 14 residues long.

The chain couples TRBV6-5 to TRBJ1-1, with a weak D call TRBD1 (6 bases). There are 13 residues in the CDR3. V was cut by 2 bases and J by 8 bases, with 12 bases left in between. CDR1 is MNHEY, CDR2 SVGAGI, per germline. The CDR3 DNA is TGTGCCAGCAGTTACGAGCAAGGGGGAGAAGCTTTCTTT. Protein sequence: CASSYEQGGEAFF.

J is TRBJ1-3 and V is TRBV5-1; 10 bases are shared with TRBD1. V trimming: 4 bases; J trimming: 3 bases; junction bases outside the gene matches: 13. Germline V gene data show CDR1 as SGHRS and CDR2 as YFSETQ. CDR3 size: 18 residues. For the CDR3, the DNA is TGCGCCAGCAGCCCGACAGGGGGCTGGTTTAGCGGTGGAAACACCATATATTTT. Amino acid sequence: CASSPTGGWFSGGNTIYF.

This clone has a handful of counts. This chain joins TRBV6-5 and TRBJ2-7, with a possible D match to TRBD2 (5 bases). Trimming removed 0 bases from V and 0 bases from J, with 9 bases in between. Germline V CDR1 and CDR2: MNHEY, SVGAGI. This CDR3 is 15 amino acids long. The CDR3 region has the DNA TGTGCCAGCAGTTACTCCGGGGTGGGCTCCTACGAGCAGTACTTC. It is translated as CASSYSGVGSYEQYF.

The chain joins TRBV5-1 to TRBJ2-7, with D tentatively TRBD1 (7 bases). The CDR3 contains 16 residues. Deletions cut 3 bases from V and 5 bases from J, with 21 bases between. Germline-derived CDR1 and CDR2 are SGHRS and YFSETQ. The CDR3 loop reads CASSYQFRGETDEQYF. CDR3 DNA: TGCGCCAGCAGCTATCAATTCAGGGGGGAAACGGACGAGCAGTACTTC. Supplemented by reference TRBV5-1 and TRBJ2-7, the full variable domain reads KAGVTQTPRYLIKTRGQQVTLSCSPISGHRSVSWYQQTPGQGLQFLFEYFSETQRNKGNFPGRFSGRQFSNSRSEMNVSTLELGDSALYLCASSYQFRGETDEQYFGPGTRLTVT.

V usage is TRBV29-1 and J usage is TRBJ2-2; the match to TRBD2 covers 7 bases. The germline CDR1 and CDR2 sequences are SQVTM and ANQGSEA. The J segment lost 6 bases and the V segment lost 5 bases, leaving 12 bases of the junction unmatched. The CDR3 contains 15 residues. CDR3: CSVIRLAESSGELFF. The CDR3 region has the DNA TGCAGCGTTATCAGGCTAGCGGAGAGTTCCGGGGAGCTGTTTTTT.

The chain joins TRBV19 to TRBJ2-7, with a tentative D call TRBD1 (6 bases). V lost 4 bases to trimming and J lost 4 bases, with 20 bases between them. The CDR3 loop spans 16 amino acids. Germline V lookup: CDR1 LNHDA, CDR2 SQIVND (reference sequence). CDR3 in amino acids: CASSTTGSSARYEQYF. In nucleotides, the CDR3 is TGTGCCAGTAGTACGACAGGTTCTTCGGCTAGGTACGAGCAGTACTTC.

This clone appeared a single time. V and J are TRBV5-1 and TRBJ1-3; 7 positions agree with TRBD1. The CDR3 consists of 14 residues. Germline V gene sequence: CDR1 SGHRS, CDR2 YFSETQ. The junction had 7 bases not matched to a gene; V was cut back by 4 bases and J by 6 bases. The CDR3 nucleotides are TGCGCCAGCAGCCCTCGACAGGGTGAAAACACCATATATTTT. It codes for CASSPRQGENTIYF.

This clone was observed a few times. The rearrangement joins TRBV9 to TRBJ2-5; D is ambiguous. The CDR3 extends over 12 amino acids. Germline lookup yields CDR1 SGDLS and CDR2 YYNGEE. The V end lost 1 base, the J end lost 2 bases, and 3 bases lay between the germline ends. The CDR3 DNA reads as TGTGCCAGCAGCGTAACACAAGAGACCCAGTACTTC. Its translation is CASSVTQETQYF.

The V gene is TRBV21-1, the J gene TRBJ1-5; whether TRBD1, the table's D call, matches the DNA was not checked. TRBV21-1 constitutes a pseudogene. The CDR3 contains 15 residues. CDR3 nucleotides: TGTGCCAGCAGCAAAAAATGGGACAGGAATCAGCCCCAGCATTTT. Translation: CASSKKWDRNQPQHF.

CDR3 in amino acids: CASSFPGQGASGYTF. As DNA, the CDR3 is TGTGCCAGCAGCTTCCCGGGACAGGGGGCATCTGGCTACACCTTC. The J gene is TRBJ1-2, the V gene TRBV7-9; 12 bases agree with TRBD1. The germline V gene has CDR1 SEHNR and CDR2 FQNEAQ (reference sequence). The length of the CDR3 is 15 residues. V shed 3 bases, J shed 7 bases, and the junction held 6 bases outside the gene matches.

This clone was picked up one time. The chain has TRBV28 and TRBJ1-5; D perhaps matches TRBD1 (6 bases). The CDR3 contains 13 residues. CDR1 MDHEN and CDR2 SYDVKM come from the germline V gene. Trimming left V 6 bases short and J 10 bases short, with 16 bases between. DNA for the CDR3: TGTGCCAGCAGCCAGGGGATCCCATCCCCCCAGCATTTT. Translating gives CASSQGIPSPQHF.

This clone was recorded once. The chain couples TRBV7-2 to TRBJ2-5, with 7 bases fitting TRBD1. This CDR3 region has 13 residues. CDR1 and CDR2 (germline): SGHTA, FQGNSA. The V and J ends lost 5 bases and 2 bases, in that order; junction bases with no gene match: 2. The CDR3 coding sequence is TGTGCCAGCAGCCGACAGGGTCAAGAGACCCAGTACTTC. This encodes CASSRQGQETQYF.

Of note for this clone: Given the absence of the conserved phenylalanine or tryptophan at the CDR3 end, a read error is likely. The DNA is left out, because the CDR3 cannot be placed on it with certainty; the CDR3 is given as TCRdb lists it. This sequence joins TRBV28 and TRBJ2-4; the tabulated D call, TRBD2, remains unverified against the DNA. From germline, CDR1 is MDHEN and CDR2 SYDVKM. A total of 17 residues make up the CDR3, ends included. The CDR3 sequence: CASSTGLAGVPSGLVFI.

The chain carries TRBV2 and TRBJ1-5, with D hard to call. Germline assignment: CDR1 SNHLY and CDR2 FYNNEI. V lost 6 bases to trimming and J lost 7 bases, with 10 bases between them. The CDR3 is made up of 12 amino acids. CDR3 amino acids: CASRPNEQPQHF. Written as DNA, the CDR3 is TGTGCCAGCAGACCCAACGAGCAGCCCCAGCATTTT. The full variable domain, in which reference TRBV2 and TRBJ1-5 provide the parts outside the CDR3, is EPEVTQTPSHQVTQMGQEVILRCVPISNHLYFYWYRQILGQKVEFLVSFYNNEISEKSEIFDDQFSVERPDGSNFTLKIRSTKLEDSAMYFCASRPNEQPQHFGDGTRLSIL.

This rearrangement joins TRBV30 to TRBJ1-3; 7 bases fit TRBD1. CDR1 is GTSNPN, CDR2 SVGIG, per germline (reference sequence). V shed 1 base, J shed 4 bases, and the junction held 1 base outside the gene matches. This CDR3 comprises 13 residues. The CDR3: CAWSAGQGNTIYF. The CDR3, as DNA: TGTGCCTGGAGTGCGGGACAGGGAAACACCATATATTTT.

The rearrangement uses TRBV11-3 and TRBJ2-6; D is unresolved. V lost 5 bases and J 0 bases, leaving 20 bases between the germline ends. Germline V gene sequence: CDR1 SGHNT, CDR2 YENEEA. This CDR3 spans 19 amino acids. The CDR3 DNA reads TGTGCCAGCAGCCGAGATTCGAGCCAAACCTCCTCTGGGGCCAACGTCCTGACTTTC. It specifies CASSRDSSQTSSGANVLTF. The full variable domain, in which reference TRBV11-3 and TRBJ2-6 provide the parts outside the CDR3, is EAGVVQSPRYKIIEKKQPVAFWCNPISGHNTLYWYLQNLGQGPELLIRYENEEAVDDSQLPKDRFSAERLKGVDSTLKIQPAELGDSAVYLCASSRDSSQTSSGANVLTFGAGSRLTVL.

The rearrangement uses TRBV11-3 and TRBJ2-5, with TRBD1 matching over 9 bases. V shed 1 base, J shed 2 bases, and the junction held 5 bases outside the gene matches. The CDR3 is 16 amino acids. Germline V CDR1 and CDR2: SGHNT, YENEEA. The CDR3 protein is CASSLAGTGFQETQYF. CDR3 DNA: TGTGCCAGCAGCTTAGCCGGGACAGGGTTTCAAGAGACCCAGTACTTC.

The V call is TRBV5-4, the J call TRBJ2-1, with 9 nucleotides matching TRBD2. This CDR3 has 18 amino acids. The junction had 12 bases not matched to a gene; V was cut back by 0 bases and J by 5 bases. In germline, CDR1 is SGHNT, CDR2 YYREEE (reference sequence). CDR3 protein: CASSLVWPGTSLNNEQFF. The CDR3 nucleotides are TGTGCCAGCAGCTTGGTGTGGCCCGGGACTAGCCTTAACAATGAGCAGTTCTTC.

J is TRBJ2-3 and V is TRBV6-5; D may be TRBD2 (6 bases). In germline, CDR1 is MNHEY, CDR2 SVGAGI. Between the trimmed V and J ends, which lost 4 bases and 4 bases, there was a span of 15 bases. There are 15 residues in the CDR3. CDR3 in amino acids: CASSFQGWEADTQYF. CDR3 sequence (DNA): TGTGCCAGCAGTTTCCAGGGATGGGAGGCAGATACGCAGTATTTT.

V gene TRBV2 combines with J gene TRBJ2-7; possible D gene TRBD1, 6 bases. This CDR3 contains 16 residues. Germline V gives CDR1 SNHLY, CDR2 FYNNEI. Trimming took off 2 bases at V and 2 bases at J, with 16 bases between the two ends. The CDR3 DNA reads as TGTGCCAGCAGTGAATTTGCAGGGGCGGAGGCCTACGAGCAGTACTTC. Amino acid sequence: CASSEFAGAEAYEQYF.

This clone was seen more than once but under ten times. The chain recombines TRBV7-8 with TRBJ2-3; 7 bases are a match to TRBD2. CDR3 length equals 14 residues. V lost 1 base and J lost 6; bases outside the gene matches: 4. Germline V CDR1 and CDR2: SGHVS, FQNEAQ. The CDR3 DNA reads TGTGCCAGCAGCTTAGGGACTAGTGGGGATACGCAGTATTTT. This encodes CASSLGTSGDTQYF.

The rearrangement joins TRBV11-2 to TRBJ2-3, with D perhaps matching TRBD2 (5 bases). With 1 base removed from V and 0 bases from J, the gap between germline ends came to 8 bases. The CDR3 has 15 residues. Germline V lookup: CDR1 SGHAT, CDR2 FQNNGV. CDR3 loop: CASSLVGLSTDTQYF. The CDR3 nucleotides read TGTGCCAGCAGCTTAGTAGGACTTAGCACAGATACGCAGTATTTT.

The rearrangement joins TRBV7-6 to TRBJ2-1; 10 nucleotides match TRBD2. Germline V gene data show CDR1 as SGHVS and CDR2 as FNYEAQ. The CDR3 extends over 15 amino acids. After removal of 5 bases from V and 4 bases from J, the junction contained 5 bases not matched to a gene. The CDR3 protein is CASSHGLAVYNEQFF. The CDR3 DNA reads TGTGCCAGCAGCCACGGACTAGCGGTTTACAATGAGCAGTTCTTC.

The CDR3 reads CATDRVSNEKLFF. The CDR3 nucleotides read TGTGCCACCGACAGGGTTTCTAATGAAAAACTGTTTTTT. V usage is TRBV7-9 and J usage is TRBJ1-4; TRBD1 matches at 7 bases. This CDR3 region has 13 residues. CDR1 and CDR2 from the germline V gene are SEHNR and FQNEAQ (reference sequence). The V segment lost 10 bases and the J segment 3 bases; nucleotides outside the gene matches: 5.

The chain carries TRBV10-2 and TRBJ2-7; 10 nucleotides agree with TRBD2. The CDR3 runs to 14 residues. Germline assignment: CDR1 WSHSY and CDR2 SAAADI. V gave up 4 bases and J gave up 2 bases; unmatched junction bases: 2. The CDR3 spells CASSGTSGTYEQYF. The CDR3, as DNA: TGCGCCAGCAGTGGGACTAGCGGAACCTACGAGCAGTACTTC.

This chain links TRBV19 with TRBJ2-7, with 7 bases matching TRBD2. The J segment lost 2 bases and the V segment lost 5 bases, leaving 9 bases of the junction unmatched. The length of the CDR3 is 15 residues. CDR1 is LNHDA and CDR2 is SQIVND in the germline V gene (reference sequence). This chain's CDR3 is CASSRPPSGTYEQYF. The DNA of the CDR3 is TGTGCCAGTAGTCGTCCGCCAAGCGGGACCTACGAGCAGTACTTC.

Only one count was recorded for this clone. This chain connects TRBV9 to TRBJ1-1; D remains unclear. The CDR3 sequence is 11 residues long. V lost 5 bases to trimming and J lost 6 bases, with 8 bases between them. The germline CDR1 and CDR2 sequences are SGDLS and YYNGEE. CDR3 sequence reads: CASRRESEAFF. The CDR3 bases are TGTGCCAGCAGGCGAGAGTCTGAAGCTTTCTTT.

The genes are TRBV5-4 and TRBJ1-6, with D uncertain. There are 15 residues in the CDR3. Germline-derived CDR1 and CDR2 are SGHNT and YYREEE (reference sequence). Trimming removed 0 bases from V and 9 bases from J, with 13 bases in between. CDR3 in amino acids: CASSLGPGRGSPLHF. The DNA for the CDR3 is TGTGCCAGCAGCTTGGGACCCGGGCGGGGTTCACCCCTCCACTTT. Full variable domain (missing parts from reference TRBV5-4 and TRBJ1-6): ETGVTQSPTHLIKTRGQQVTLRCSSQSGHNTVSWYQQALGQGPQFIFQYYREEENGRGNFPPRFSGLQFPNYSSELNVNALELDDSALYLCASSLGPGRGSPLHFGNGTRLTVT.